Below are 23 T cell receptor delta chains sequenced from a single sample in a study of γδ T cells in repeated Plasmodium falciparum infection. Bulk repertoires came from Vgamma9/Vdelta2+ or Vdelta2-negative gammadelta T cells flow-sorted from PBMC. TCRdb reanalysed the multiplex PCR reads with CATT. The data show about 51,000 delta-chain clones, about 2% seen once. Input material: gamma-delta T cells from blood. The receptors shown here come from a pool of human donors (malaria-infected and uninfected, not separated).

In regard to this clone: The protein in TCRdb stems from a much larger clone and differs at residue 4 from this DNA's translation, likely a read error; here the protein is translated from the DNA. The chain uses TRAV38-2/DV8 and TRDJ1; TRDD3 might be the D (6 bases). No J segment appears in TCRdb, so it was assigned here by matching the sequence to germline. The CDR3 is 20 residues long. Germline assignment: CDR1 TSESDYY and CDR2 QEAYKQQN. The CDR3 here is CAYSSGTAFRVGDRRDKLIF. The CDR3 DNA sequence: TGTGCTTATAGTAGCGGCACTGCTTTCCGAGTCGGGGATCGCAGGGATAAACTCATCTTT.

This clone was recorded a few times. The translation of this DNA and the TCRdb protein of a much larger clone differ at residue 13, probably owing to a read error; the protein shown here is translated from the DNA. The chain couples TRDV2 to TRDJ1, with D possibly TRDD3 on 6 matching bases. V dropped 3 bases and J dropped 7 bases, with 26 bases sitting between them. CDR1 is GEAIGNYY, CDR2 EKD, per germline. The CDR3 extends over 17 amino acids. CDR3 region: CACDYVLRAGDPAKLIF. CDR3 bases: TGTGCCTGTGACTACGTACTGCGCGCTGGGGATCCCGCTAAACTCATCTTT.

This clone was detected a few times. TCRdb's protein, taken from a much larger clone, differs from this DNA's translation at residue 16, likely owing to a read error; the protein displayed comes from the DNA. The chain recombines TRDV3 with TRDJ1, with 8 bases matching TRDD3. The CDR3 is made up of 18 amino acids. Germline-derived CDR1 and CDR2 are TVYSNPD and GDNSRS (reference sequence). This chain's CDR3 is CAYTRRGIRNRYTDKPIF. CDR3 DNA: TGTGCCTACACAAGGCGGGGGATAAGAAACAGGTACACCGATAAACCCATCTTT.

In this sample, this clone turned up a few times. The TCRdb protein comes from a much larger clone and disagrees with this DNA's translation at residue 4, likely due to a read error; the protein given here is derived from the DNA. The J gene is TRDJ1, the V gene TRDV2; 9 bases align to TRDD3. Here the J gene came from matching the DNA to germline, since TCRdb omits it. Per the germline V gene, CDR1 is GEAIGNYY and CDR2 is EKD. This CDR3 spans 20 amino acids. The CDR3, as DNA: TGTGCCTGTAACACCGAACGGGGATACGCGCAGAGTGGGGACACCGATAAACTCATCTTT. Translated, it gives CACNTERGYAQSGDTDKLIF.

There are many counts of this clone. TCRdb assigns this DNA the protein of a much larger clone, which departs from its translation at residue 3; this likely reflects a read error, and the protein shown comes from translating the DNA. The CDR3 loop is CAHGMGADKLIF. The CDR3 DNA reads TGTGCTCATGGGATGGGGGCCGATAAACTCATCTTT. The genes are TRDV1 and TRDJ1, with D possibly matching TRDD3 (6 bases). CDR3 length: 12 amino acids. Germline V lookup: CDR1 TSWWSYY, CDR2 QGS.

Concerning this clone: TCRdb's protein, taken from a much larger clone, differs from this DNA's translation at residue 18, likely owing to a read error; the protein displayed comes from the DNA. This chain links TRDV1 with TRDJ1, with TRDD3 matching over 13 bases. TCRdb records no J gene; here it was assigned by comparing the DNA to germline. The CDR3 contains 22 residues. Germline CDR1 TSWWSYY, CDR2 QGS. This CDR3 reads CALGEISYLYWGIRSPTEKLIF. CDR3 DNA: TGTGCTCTTGGGGAGATTTCCTACTTGTACTGGGGGATACGTTCACCGACCGAGAAACTCATCTTT.

This clone came up many times. This is likely an artifact of a read error, given a far larger clone one base away. Other DNA variants within this sample encode the same CDR3. V usage is TRDV1 and J usage is TRDJ2; D ambiguous. CDR1 and CDR2 (germline): TSWWSYY, QGS. There are 18 residues in the CDR3. V was cut by 5 bases and J by 5 bases, with 24 bases left in between. The CDR3 spells CALGNLNPITLGTAQLFF. Written as DNA, the CDR3 is TGTGCTCTTGGGAATCTAAACCCCATTACACTTGGAACAGCACAACTCTTCTTT.

Comment on this clone: The translation of this DNA and the TCRdb protein of a much larger clone differ at residue 13, probably owing to a read error; the protein shown here is translated from the DNA. V gene assignment gives TRDV1, but the J gene was left uncalled. Germline assignment: CDR1 TSWWSYY and CDR2 QGS. The CDR3 totals 15 residues. The CDR3 spells CALGVLRISSPKPIF. The CDR3 region has the DNA TGTGCTCTTGGGGTCCTCCGGATATCCTCTCCCAAACCCATCTTT.

This clone was observed a handful of times. This likely came from a read error, as a far larger clone is one base away. The same CDR3 is also encoded by other DNA sequences in this sample. V and J are TRAV38-2/DV8 and TRDJ1; TRDD2 or TRDD3 may be the D gene (7 bases each). The CDR3 loop spans 20 amino acids. The germline V gene has CDR1 TSESDYY and CDR2 QEAYKQQN. Trimming removed 4 bases from V and 2 bases from J, with 30 bases in between. In DNA form, the CDR3 reads TGTGCTTATAGGGGGCCTTCCTTCGTACTGGGGTCTTCGTATACCGATAAACTCATCTTT. Its protein is CAYRGPSFVLGSSYTDKLIF.

This clone was counted many times. TCRdb's entry gives the protein of a much larger clone, which mismatches this DNA's translation at residue 4, likely from a read error; the protein reported here is translated from the DNA. The chain links TRDV2 to TRDJ1; 10 nucleotides match TRDD3. The J gene, not given by TCRdb, was assigned here from a germline match of the nucleotide sequence. The CDR3 runs 17 residues. Germline V gives CDR1 GEAIGNYY, CDR2 EKD. In DNA, the CDR3 is TGTGCCTGTAACACCCCATGGGTGGGGGATACCTCCGATAAACTCATCTTT. Amino acids: CACNTPWVGDTSDKLIF.

This clone was picked up many times. This chain uses TRDV2 with TRDJ1, with TRDD3 matching over 7 bases. TCRdb is silent on the J gene; assignment here came from matching the DNA to germline. Germline trimming cut 0 bases from V and 0 bases from J; bases unmatched to any gene: 3. In germline, CDR1 is GEAIGNYY, CDR2 EKD. This CDR3 has 15 amino acids. The CDR3 nucleotides are TGTGCCTGTGACACCGTGGGGATAAACACCGATAAACTCATCTTT. Amino acid sequence: CACDTVGINTDKLIF.

This clone came up a few times. A much larger clonotype is one base distant, so this may be a read error. This sequence joins TRDV1 and TRDJ1; tentative D call: TRDD3 (9 bases). There are 20 residues in the CDR3. Looked up from germline, CDR1 is TSWWSYY and CDR2 is QGS. The CDR3 is CALGKLKTSYGDTMGDKLIF. The DNA for the CDR3 is TGTGCTCTTGGGAAACTTAAAACTTCCTACGGGGATACGATGGGCGATAAACTCATCTTT.

Turning to this clone: A far larger clone lies a single base away; this is likely a read error. The sample has other DNA sequences that encode this CDR3 too. The J gene is uncalled and the V gene is TRDV1; TRDD3 is taken as the D call from the table, unchecked against the DNA. The V gene's germline CDR1 is TSWWSYY and CDR2 QGS. The CDR3 length is 15 residues. CDR3 in DNA: TGTGCTCTTGGTTCTGGGGGATACGAAGACGATAAACTCATCTTC. This sequence encodes CALGSGGYEDDKLIF.

This clone was seen many times. The chain recombines TRDV1 with TRDJ1, with a weak D call TRDD3 (5 bases). Trimming cost V 4 bases and J 10 bases, with 31 bases left between them. Looked up from germline, CDR1 is TSWWSYY and CDR2 is QGS. This CDR3 is built from 18 residues. The chain's CDR3 is CALGVRSSGRDPIGALIF. As DNA, the CDR3 is TGTGCTCTTGGGGTCCGCTCATCCGGGCGGGATCCCATTGGGGCACTCATCTTT.

A few counts support this clone. Translating this DNA gives a protein that differs at residue 12 from the TCRdb one, which belongs to a much larger clone; a read error is likely, and the protein shown is this translation. The V and J genes are TRDV2 and TRDJ1, with TRDD3 matching over 9 bases. TCRdb does not report a J gene; here it was assigned by matching the DNA to germline references. Looked up from germline, CDR1 is GEAIGNYY and CDR2 is EKD. V dropped 0 bases and J dropped 3; count of bases not matched to a gene: 13. The length of the CDR3 is 18 residues. CDR3 bases: TGTGCCTGTGACACCGGTTCCTTACTGGGGGAGCTCCCCGATAAACTCATCTTT. Protein sequence: CACDTGSLLGELPDKLIF.

About this clone: The amino acid sequence in TCRdb belongs to a much larger clone and departs from this DNA's translation at residue 12, likely a sequencing read error; the sequence shown is translated from the DNA. The rearrangement links TRDV2 to TRDJ1, with 11 bases aligning to TRDD3. TCRdb does not report a J gene; here it was assigned by matching the DNA to germline references. Germline CDR1 is GEAIGNYY and CDR2 is EKD. CDR3 size: 20 residues. Germline trimming cut 0 bases from V and 0 bases from J; bases unmatched to any gene: 14. The CDR3 region has the DNA TGTGCCTGTGACACCGTTGGTGGGGGATACGGGAAACCGTACACCGATAAACTCATCTTT. Translated: CACDTVGGGYGKPYTDKLIF.

This clone occurred a few times. A much larger clone lies one base from this, so it may be a read error. The gene calls are TRDV1 and TRDJ1, with TRDD3 matching over 12 bases. The J gene, absent from TCRdb, was called here by matching the DNA to germline. The V gene end was trimmed by 1 base and the J gene end by 1 base; junction bases not matched to a gene: 37. This CDR3 region has 28 residues. Germline V gives CDR1 TSWWSYY, CDR2 QGS. CDR3 residues: CALGERLNPFRVRDLIRTGGYSTDKLIF. The CDR3 DNA is TGTGCTCTTGGGGAACGATTAAACCCATTTAGGGTCCGGGACCTCATCCGTACTGGGGGATACTCCACCGATAAACTCATCTTT.

This clone was seen many times. This DNA translates differently at residue 9 from the TCRdb protein, which is that of a much larger clone; a read error is likely, and the protein shown is the DNA's own translation. J is TRDJ1 and V is TRAV38-2/DV8; 8 bases are a match to TRDD3. The J gene, not given by TCRdb, was assigned here from a germline match of the nucleotide sequence. The CDR3 is 19 residues long. V trimming: 3 bases; J trimming: 2 bases; junction bases outside the gene matches: 18. In germline, CDR1 is TSESDYY, CDR2 QEAYKQQN. CDR3 residues: CAYRMLLGGTGFWTDKLIF. The CDR3 DNA reads as TGTGCTTATAGGATGCTACTGGGGGGTACGGGTTTTTGGACCGATAAACTCATCTTT.

About this clone itself: A read error likely explains why the TCRdb protein, taken from a much larger clone, differs from this DNA's translation at residue 14; the protein shown is translated from the DNA. This sequence joins TRDV3 and TRDJ1, with D tentatively TRDD2 (6 bases). The J gene, not given by TCRdb, was assigned here from a germline match of the nucleotide sequence. The length of the CDR3 is 17 residues. Germline V gives CDR1 TVYSNPD, CDR2 GDNSRS (reference sequence). The CDR3: CARRLLQGWYNADRLIF. CDR3 sequence (DNA): TGTGCTCGTCGTCTCCTACAAGGCTGGTACAACGCCGATAGACTCATCTTT.

In its sample, this clone was seen many times. The gene calls are TRAV29/DV5 and TRDJ1; 11 nucleotides agree with TRDD3. The CDR3 is made up of 17 amino acids. V shed 2 bases and J 0 bases; nucleotides not matched to a gene: 9. Germline CDR1 reads NSMFDY; CDR2 reads ISSIKDK. CDR3 residues: CAARLGDIPTYTDKLIF. The DNA for the CDR3 is TGTGCAGCAAGACTGGGGGATATACCGACCTACACCGATAAACTCATCTTT.

With regard to this clone: A far larger clone lies a single base away; this is likely a read error. The sample holds other DNA sequences that translate to the same CDR3. The rearrangement joins TRDV3 to TRDJ1; D unresolved. No J segment appears in TCRdb, so it was assigned here by matching the sequence to germline. CDR1 TVYSNPD and CDR2 GDNSRS come from the germline V gene (reference sequence). CDR3 size: 23 residues. V was cut by 5 bases and J by 0 bases, with 43 bases left in between. CDR3 nucleotide sequence: TGTGCCAGACGAGAACTGCAGCCTTACCCCATCCCACTCAAAGCCCCGTACACCGATAAACTCATCTTT. Protein product: CARRELQPYPIPLKAPYTDKLIF. The full variable domain, its missing parts supplied by reference TRDV3 and TRDJ1, is CDKVTQSSPDQTVASGSEVVLLCTYDTVYSNPDLFWYRIRPDYSFQFVFYGDNSRSEGADFTQGRFSVKHILTQKAFHLVISPVRTEDSATYYCARRELQPYPIPLKAPYTDKLIFGKGTRVTVEP.

Worth noting for this clone: This likely traces to a read error, being one base from a far larger clone. The sample has other DNA sequences that encode this CDR3 too. The rearrangement joins TRDV3 to TRDJ1, with 13 positions matching TRDD3. The J gene was not available in TCRdb and was assigned here by matching the DNA to germline segments. The trim removed 1 base at V and 5 bases at J, leaving 31 bases unmatched. The germline gives CDR1 TVYSNPD, CDR2 GDNSRS (reference sequence). The CDR3 spans 23 residues. CDR3 amino acids: CAFTGEPPPAYWGIRFLTDKLIF. CDR3 sequence (DNA): TGTGCCTTTACCGGGGAGCCTCCTCCCGCTTACTGGGGGATACGCTTTTTAACTGATAAACTCATCTTT.

There are many counts of this clone. The translation of this DNA and the TCRdb protein of a much larger clone differ at residue 5, probably owing to a read error; the protein shown here is translated from the DNA. The chain couples TRDV3 to TRDJ1, with TRDD3 identical over 13 bases. Germline CDR1 and CDR2: TVYSNPD and GDNSRS (reference sequence). The length of the CDR3 is 24 residues. With 2 bases clipped from V and 0 bases from J, the junction kept 30 bases outside the gene matches. CDR3 sequence: CAFVTAPKLSTGGYGPLYTDKLIF. CDR3 nucleotide sequence: TGTGCCTTTGTCACCGCTCCGAAACTATCTACTGGGGGATACGGGCCTCTCTACACCGATAAACTCATCTTT.